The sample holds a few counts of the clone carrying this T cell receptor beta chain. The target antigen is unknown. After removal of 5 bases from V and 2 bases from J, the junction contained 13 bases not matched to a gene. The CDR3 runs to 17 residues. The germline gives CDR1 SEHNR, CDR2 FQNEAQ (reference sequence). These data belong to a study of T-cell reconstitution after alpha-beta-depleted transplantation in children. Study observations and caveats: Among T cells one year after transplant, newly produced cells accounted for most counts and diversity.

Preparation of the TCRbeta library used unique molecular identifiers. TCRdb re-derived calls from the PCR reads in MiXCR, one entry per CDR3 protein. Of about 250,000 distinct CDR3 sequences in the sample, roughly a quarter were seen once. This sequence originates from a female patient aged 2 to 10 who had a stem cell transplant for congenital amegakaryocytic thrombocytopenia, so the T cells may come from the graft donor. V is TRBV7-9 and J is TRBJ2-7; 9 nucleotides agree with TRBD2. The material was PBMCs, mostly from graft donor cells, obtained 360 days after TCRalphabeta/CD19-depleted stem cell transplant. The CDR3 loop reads CASSPTPISGGTYEQYF. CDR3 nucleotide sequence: TGTGCCAGCAGCCCAACCCCAATTAGCGGGGGAACCTACGAGCAGTACTTC.